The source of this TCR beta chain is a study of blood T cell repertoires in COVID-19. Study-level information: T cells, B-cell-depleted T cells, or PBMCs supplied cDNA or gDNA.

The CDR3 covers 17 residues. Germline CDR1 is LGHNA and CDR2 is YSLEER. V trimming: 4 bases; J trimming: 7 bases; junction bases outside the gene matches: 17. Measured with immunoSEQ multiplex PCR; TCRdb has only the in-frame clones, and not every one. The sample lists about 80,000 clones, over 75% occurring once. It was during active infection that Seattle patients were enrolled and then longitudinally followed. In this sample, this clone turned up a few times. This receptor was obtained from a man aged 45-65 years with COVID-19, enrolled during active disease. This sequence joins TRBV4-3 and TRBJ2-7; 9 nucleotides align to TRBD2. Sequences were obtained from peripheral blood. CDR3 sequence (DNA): TGCGCCAGCAGCCCTCGAGGGTTTGCGGGAGGGAGGGATGAGCAGTACTTC. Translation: CASSPRGFAGGRDEQYF.